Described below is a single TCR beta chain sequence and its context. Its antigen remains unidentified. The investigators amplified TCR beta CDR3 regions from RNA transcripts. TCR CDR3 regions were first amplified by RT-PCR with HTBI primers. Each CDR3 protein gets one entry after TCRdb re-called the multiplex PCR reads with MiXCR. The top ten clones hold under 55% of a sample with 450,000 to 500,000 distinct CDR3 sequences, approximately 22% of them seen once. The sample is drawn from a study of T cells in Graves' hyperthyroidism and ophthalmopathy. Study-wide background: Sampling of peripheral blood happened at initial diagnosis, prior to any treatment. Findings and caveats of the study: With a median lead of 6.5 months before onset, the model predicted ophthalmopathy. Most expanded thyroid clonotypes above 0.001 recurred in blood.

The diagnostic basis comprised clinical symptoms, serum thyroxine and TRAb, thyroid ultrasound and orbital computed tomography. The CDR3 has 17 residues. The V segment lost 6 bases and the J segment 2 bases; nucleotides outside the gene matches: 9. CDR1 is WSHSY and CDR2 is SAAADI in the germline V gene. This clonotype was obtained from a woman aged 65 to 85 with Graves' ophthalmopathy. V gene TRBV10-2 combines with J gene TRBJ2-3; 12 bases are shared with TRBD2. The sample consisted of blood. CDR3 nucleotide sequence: TGCGCCAGCAGCCCAGGGACTAGCGGGCCCTTCACAGATACGCAGTATTTT. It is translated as CASSPGTSGPFTDTQYF.